The sequence of this T cell receptor beta chain was determined in a study of response to subunit inactivated influenza vaccine. Points from the study as a whole: Only a handful of new T cells, the authors suggested, are recruited with each seasonal influenza vaccination.

Regarding this clonotype: As yet, its antigen is unknown.

Trimming removed 8 bases at V and 3 bases at J, with 17 bases between. CDR3 length: 14 residues. Germline lookup yields CDR1 MNHEY and CDR2 SMNVEV (reference sequence). TCRdb independently ran MiXCR on the RT-PCR reads; one entry per CDR3 protein. The data hold about 650,000 distinct CDR3 sequences, with less than 15% observed a single time. The source was PBMCs from blood, collected about 14 days before vaccination. The sequence derives from a man aged 50-59 years who received an inactivated influenza vaccine. The chain is built from TRBV27 and TRBJ2-7; TRBD1 is a possible D gene (6 bases). CDR3 in DNA: TGTGCCAGCGGGCAGGGGTCCCCAGGCTACGAGCAGTACTTC. It codes for CASGQGSPGYEQYF.